A selection of T cell receptor beta chains follows, all from one sample in a study of blood T cells in healthy people across ages. One entry per CDR3 protein, called by TCRdb with MiXCR from the 5' RACE reads. The repertoire holds hundreds of thousands of distinct CDR3 sequences, with roughly 25% as singletons. The same sample was also studied in work on T cells of mothers and their children.

The source material was blood. These receptors were obtained from a boy between 10 and 17 years old in good health. Both conserved end residues are part of each CDR3. A D gene is named only where the DNA matches it firmly. Clone size is not always given. Where it is, it says once, few, many or a class for expanded clones.

NA	NA	TRBV5-1	TRBJ2-7	CASSPRADEQYF	TGCGCCAGCAGCCCCCGAGCGGACGAGCAGTACTTC
NA	NA	TRBV5-5	TRBJ2-1	CASSTPEQLYNEQFF	TGTGCCAGCAGCACCCCGGAACAGCTTTACAATGAGCAGTTCTTC
NA	TRBD1	TRBV20-1	TRBJ2-1	CSARGGTGAYNEQFF	TGCAGTGCTAGAGGGGGGACAGGGGCCTACAATGAGCAGTTCTTC
NA	NA	TRBV5-1	TRBJ2-7	CASSFLGGNYEQYF	TGCGCCAGCAGCTTCTTAGGGGGGAACTACGAGCAGTACTTC
NA	TRBD2	TRBV3-1	TRBJ2-2	CASSPVRTSGTGELFF	TGTGCCAGCAGCCCCGTCAGGACTAGCGGGACCGGGGAGCTGTTTTTT
few	NA	TRBV7-9	TRBJ2-2	CASSFGDETGELFF	TGTGCCAGCAGCTTCGGGGATGAGACCGGGGAGCTGTTTTTT
NA	NA	TRBV4-3	TRBJ2-7	CASSQDRGEPYEQCF	TGCGCCAGCAGCCAAGATAGAGGGGAACCCTACGAGCAGTGCTTC
few	NA	TRBV10-3	TRBJ2-7	CAIMSPEQYF	TGTGCCATCATGTCTCCCGAGCAGTACTTC
NA	TRBD2	TRBV29-1	TRBJ2-2	CSVEWGLAGGTGELFF	TGCAGCGTTGAATGGGGGCTAGCGGGAGGCACCGGGGAGCTGTTTTTT
few	TRBD2	TRBV7-2	TRBJ2-7	CASSYGGGRAYEQYF	TGTGCCAGCAGCTACGGGGGCGGGAGGGCCTACGAGCAGTACTTC
NA	NA	TRBV3-1	TRBJ1-6	CASSRFGSSPLHF	TGTGCCAGCAGCCGATTCGGCAGTTCACCCCTCCACTTT
NA	NA	TRBV3-1	TRBJ2-7	CASSHQTYEQCF	TGTGCCAGCAGCCATCAAACCTACGAGCAGTGCTTC
NA	NA	TRBV20-1	TRBJ2-1	CSASNPGGNNEQFF	TGCAGTGCTAGTAACCCCGGGGGTAACAATGAGCAGTTCTTC
few	NA	TRBV7-8	TRBJ2-7	CASSPKQGAEYF	TGTGCCAGCAGCCCAAAACAGGGAGCCGAGTACTTC
few	NA	TRBV27	TRBJ2-2	CASSLGGMGNTGELFF	TGTGCCAGCAGTTTAGGGGGGATGGGAAACACCGGGGAGCTGTTTTTT
few	NA	TRBV20-1	TRBJ2-1	CSARDLGYSPNEQFF	TGCAGTGCTAGAGATCTGGGCTACAGTCCGAATGAGCAGTTCTTC
few	TRBD1	TRBV28	TRBJ1-1	CASRLQGARNEAFF	TGTGCCAGCAGGTTGCAGGGGGCGAGGAATGAAGCTTTCTTT
NA	NA	TRBV7-3	TRBJ2-7	CASSRTGLGGTEQYF	TGTGCCAGCAGCAGGACAGGACTAGGGGGGACCGAGCAGTACTTC
few	NA	TRBV6-5	TRBJ2-3	CASRQTGNTDTQYF	TGTGCCAGCAGGCAAACAGGGAACACAGATACGCAGTATTTT
few	NA	TRBV5-1	TRBJ2-7	CASSIAPTNSYEQYF	TGCGCCAGCAGCATCGCCCCAACAAACTCCTACGAGCAGTACTTC
NA	TRBD1	TRBV12-3/TRBV12-4	TRBJ2-1	CASSRTGGAFYEQFF	TGTGCCAGCAGTCGAACAGGGGGCGCCTTCTATGAGCAGTTCTTC
NA	NA	TRBV7-2	TRBJ2-5	CASSSPPGQETQYF	TGTGCCAGCAGCTCCCCCCCGGGACAAGAGACCCAGTACTTC
NA	TRBD2	TRBV9	TRBJ2-3	CASSPHPTSGGADTQYF	TGTGCCAGCAGCCCTCATCCGACTAGCGGGGGGGCTGATACGCAGTATTTT
few	NA	TRBV5-1	TRBJ2-7	CASTGYYSYGQYF	TGCGCCAGCACGGGCTATTACTCCTACGGGCAGTACTTC
NA	TRBD1	TRBV6-5	TRBJ2-7	CASSYSRTGGVYEQYF	TGTGCCAGCAGTTACTCTAGGACAGGGGGAGTGTACGAGCAGTACTTC
NA	TRBD1	TRBV11-1	TRBJ2-2	CASSPETGTGELFF	TGTGCCAGCAGCCCGGAGACAGGGACCGGGGAGCTGTTTTTT
few	NA	TRBV7-9	TRBJ2-7	CASSSPQASYEQYF	TGTGCCAGCAGCTCACCTCAGGCGTCCTACGAGCAGTACTTC
NA	NA	TRBV29-1	TRBJ1-1	CSAWDFQNTEAFF	TGCAGCGCCTGGGACTTCCAGAACACTGAAGCTTTCTTT
NA	TRBD2	TRBV25-1	TRBJ2-7	CASSESGLAGAYEQYF	TGTGCCAGCAGTGAATCGGGACTAGCGGGAGCCTACGAGCAGTACTTC
many	NA	TRBV5-1	TRBJ2-7	CASSLSSGTYEQYF	TGCGCCAGCAGCTTGAGTAGCGGAACCTACGAGCAGTACTTC
few	NA	TRBV11-1	TRBJ2-7	CASSWDPGRGNYEQYF	TGTGCCAGCAGCTGGGATCCGGGCCGGGGGAACTACGAGCAGTACTTC
NA	TRBD1	TRBV5-1	TRBJ2-7	CASSQGQTGWNEQYF	TGCGCCAGCAGCCAGGGACAGACAGGGTGGAACGAGCAGTACTTC
NA	TRBD1	TRBV3-1	TRBJ1-4	CASTTQGANEKLFF	TGTGCCAGCACAACCCAGGGGGCTAATGAAAAACTGTTTTTT
NA	NA	TRBV4-2	TRBJ2-7	CASSQDPTGSYEQYF	TGTGCCAGCAGCCAAGACCCCACAGGGAGCTACGAGCAGTACTTC
once	TRBD1	TRBV12-3/TRBV12-4	TRBJ1-2	CASSNDRVQGYTF	TGTGCCAGCAGTAATGACAGGGTTCAAGGCTACACCTTC
NA	NA	TRBV12-3/TRBV12-4	TRBJ1-5	CASSEPSGNQPQHF	TGTGCCAGCAGTGAACCGAGTGGCAATCAGCCCCAGCATTTT
few	TRBD1	TRBV12-3/TRBV12-4	TRBJ1-4	CASSPGDREREKLFF	TGTGCCAGCAGCCCCGGGGACAGGGAAAGAGAAAAACTGTTTTTT
NA	NA	TRBV7-2	TRBJ1-5	CASSTSGSPSSNQPQHF	TGTGCCAGCAGCACCTCAGGGTCCCCCTCTAGCAATCAGCCCCAGCATTTT
NA	TRBD2	TRBV2	TRBJ2-1	CASSEGGSGYNEQFF	TGTGCCAGCAGTGAGGGCGGGAGTGGTTACAATGAGCAGTTCTTC
NA	NA	TRBV7-2	TRBJ2-1	CASSRGAGTGQFF	TGTGCCAGCAGCCGGGGGGCGGGAACAGGGCAGTTCTTC
few	TRBD2	TRBV29-1	TRBJ2-4	CSVIAGKAKNIQYF	TGCAGCGTTATAGCGGGGAAAGCCAAAAACATTCAGTACTTC